The entry that follows covers one TCR beta chain sequence. Some clones are missing from TCRdb's copy, which holds only in-frame ones; the method was immunoSEQ multiplex PCR. The top ten hold approximately 1.5% of the sample, which has about 680,000 clones, around 90% seen once. Stated treatment: 19 received Ad26.COV2.S at low or high dose, single or two shots; roughly five received placebo; per-sample allocation not given. Specimens were obtained on day 63 following the first vaccine or placebo injection. This entry comes from a study of Ad26.COV2.S vaccination and SARS-CoV-2 variants. There are 20 residues in the CDR3. CDR1 LNHDA and CDR2 SQIVND come from the germline V gene (reference sequence). Unmatched junction bases numbered 21, after V lost 3 bases and J lost 6 bases.

The chain carries TRBV19 and TRBJ2-4, with 9 bases that match TRBD1. Sequencing used peripheral blood, obtained in a trial of Ad26.COV2.S vaccine versus placebo. This sequence was found in a person between 18 and 59 years old who received the Ad26.COV2.S COVID-19 vaccine or a placebo. In nucleotides, the CDR3 is TGTGCCAGTAGTATCTTGGGAGGGACAGGGAGAAGAGGTGAGACAAACATTCAGTACTTC. It encodes CASSILGGTGRRGETNIQYF.